Listed below are T cell receptor beta chains from one sample, sequenced in a study of blood T cell repertoires in COVID-19. Assay: immunoSEQ multiplex PCR; the TCRdb copy retains only in-frame clones and omits some. The table lists more than 20,000 clones, around three quarters of them singletons, with 9.5% to 15% in the top ten. Sequencing was carried out using peripheral blood. All receptors come from a man in his 60s with active COVID-19. CDR3s include the opening cysteine and the closing phenylalanine or tryptophan. D genes are given only for firm matches. Some rows have no size entry. The others give once, few or many, or a class for an expanded clone.

abundance	d_gene	v_gene	j_gene	CDR3aa	CDR3nt
once	TRBD2	TRBV15	TRBJ2-3	CATSRDTSGSTDTQYF	TGTGCCACCAGCAGAGATACTAGCGGGAGCACAGATACGCAGTATTTT
NA	NA	TRBV18	TRBJ2-7	CASSPPVGASVHYEQYF	TGTGCCAGCTCACCGCCCGTTGGGGCATCCGTTCACTACGAGCAGTACTTC
NA	NA	TRBV24-1	TRBJ2-2	CATSLSSGYTGELFF	TGTGCCACCAGTCTCTCCAGCGGCTACACCGGGGAGCTGTTTTTT
NA	TRBD1	TRBV13	TRBJ1-5	CASSWRGGGQGHQPQHF	TGTGCCAGCAGCTGGAGGGGCGGGGGACAGGGACATCAGCCCCAGCATTTT
NA	TRBD2	TRBV3-1/TRBV3-2	TRBJ2-7	CASSPTSGRSSYEQYF	TGTGCCAGCAGCCCGACTAGCGGGAGATCTTCCTACGAGCAGTACTTC
NA	TRBD2	TRBV7-2	TRBJ2-1	CASSPPSGHSYNEQFF	TGTGCCAGCAGCCCCCCTAGCGGACACTCCTACAATGAGCAGTTCTTC
NA	TRBD2	TRBV3-1/TRBV3-2	TRBJ2-3	CASSQTSGPDTQYF	TGTGCCAGCAGCCAGACTAGCGGACCAGATACGCAGTATTTT
NA	NA	TRBV11-1	TRBJ2-3	CASSLQGTDTQYF	TGTGCCAGCAGCTTACAGGGTACAGATACGCAGTATTTT
few	TRBD2	TRBV9	TRBJ2-1	CASSVWATSGRAPNEQFF	TGTGCCAGCAGCGTGTGGGCGACTAGCGGGAGGGCCCCCAATGAGCAGTTCTTC
NA	TRBD1	TRBV9	TRBJ2-7	CASSPDRGSANPSYEQYF	TGTGCCAGCAGCCCCGACAGGGGGTCGGCTAATCCCTCCTACGAGCAGTACTTC
NA	TRBD1	TRBV9	TRBJ2-7	CASSIGDSLSYEQYF	TGTGCCAGCAGCATAGGGGACAGCCTCTCCTACGAGCAGTACTTC
NA	NA	TRBV4-1	TRBJ1-2	CASSLQSGGDGGYTF	TGCGCCAGCAGCCTTCAGTCAGGAGGGGATGGTGGCTACACCTTC
NA	NA	TRBV27	TRBJ1-1	CASSLGASTEAFF	TGTGCCAGCAGTTTGGGGGCAAGTACTGAAGCTTTCTTT
NA	NA	TRBV28	TRBJ1-1	CASSLRGFNTEAFF	TGTGCCAGCAGTTTAAGAGGGTTTAACACTGAAGCTTTCTTT
NA	TRBD2	TRBV20-1	TRBJ2-7	CSASRLAGASYEQYF	TGCAGTGCTAGTCGCCTAGCGGGAGCATCCTACGAGCAGTACTTC